This record covers a single TCR beta chain. Its matching antigen is unknown. Clones were sequenced by immunoSEQ multiplex PCR, and TCRdb holds only the in-frame ones, with some missing. Among approximately 99,000 clones listed, about 85% were seen once. This record comes from a study of T cell responses to AZD1222 COVID-19 vaccine. Whole-study findings and limits: CD4 TCRs associated with vaccination spanned spike, dominating at 160-218 and 743-854. Baseline seropositivity occurred in only a handful of AZD1222 recipients. Repertoires were obtained only post-peak T cell response. Donors skewed white British and female; clonal diversity was possibly underestimated.

Germline lookup yields CDR1 MGHDK and CDR2 SYGVNS. CDR3 length: 15 residues. The V gene lost 3 bases and the J gene lost 8 bases, with 19 bases spanning the gap. The sample here was peripheral blood, taken on day 0 of AZD1222 vaccination. The chain recombines TRBV25-1 with TRBJ1-2; D may be TRBD1 (5 bases). The sequence came from an adult in good health. Here the CDR3 reads CASSEGGRLPTGYTF. The CDR3 DNA is TGTGCCAGCAGTGAGGGGGGACGCCTCCCGACGGGCTACACCTTC.